The sequence of this T cell receptor beta chain was determined in a study of metastatic and nonmetastatic thyroid tumors. In the study overall: Where malignant and benign thyroid patients were concerned, repertoires were compared across blood and tumor or nodule tissue.

This CDR3 spans 18 amino acids. J gave up 3 bases and V 5 bases, and 16 bases lay outside the gene matches. Per the germline V gene, CDR1 is SGHVS and CDR2 is FQNEAQ. No treatment of any kind had been given to any patient before thyroid surgery. Using MiXCR, TCRdb re-called clones from the PCR reads. Of under 20,000 clones detected, 21% appear once; the ten largest clones hold approximately 15%. Study results and limitations: It was reported that TCR beta diversity was significantly higher in malignant thyroid tumors than benign nodules, in blood and tumor.

In this sample, this clone turned up many times. Its antigen is still unknown. This chain joins TRBV7-8 and TRBJ2-3, with 8 bases that match TRBD2. This sequence originates from a female donor with papillary thyroid cancer or a benign thyroid nodule (not recorded which). Some clones in this sample may be carry-over from other donors' samples. The specimen sequenced was tumor tissue. The CDR3 DNA follows: TGTGCCAGCAGCCCCGGGGGGGGTCAGGGGATCATAACAGATACGCAGTATTTT. The encoded protein is CASSPGGGQGIITDTQYF.